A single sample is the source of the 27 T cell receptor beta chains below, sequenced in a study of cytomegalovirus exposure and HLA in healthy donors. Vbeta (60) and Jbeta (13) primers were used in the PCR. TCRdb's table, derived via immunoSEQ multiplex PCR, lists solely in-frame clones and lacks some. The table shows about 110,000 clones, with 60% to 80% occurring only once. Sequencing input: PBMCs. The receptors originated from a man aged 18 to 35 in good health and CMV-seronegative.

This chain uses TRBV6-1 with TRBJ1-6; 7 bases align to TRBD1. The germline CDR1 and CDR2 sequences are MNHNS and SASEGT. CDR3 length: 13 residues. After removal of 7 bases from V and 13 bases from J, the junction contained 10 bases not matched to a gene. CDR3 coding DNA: TGTGCCAGCATGGACAGGCTACCTGCGCCCCTCCACTTT. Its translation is CASMDRLPAPLHF.

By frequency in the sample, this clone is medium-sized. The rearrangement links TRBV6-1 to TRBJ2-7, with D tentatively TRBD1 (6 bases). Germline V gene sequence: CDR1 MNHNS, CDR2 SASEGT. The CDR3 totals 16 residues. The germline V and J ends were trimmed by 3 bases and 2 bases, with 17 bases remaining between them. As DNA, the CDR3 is TGTGCCAGCAGTGAGGGTTTTGGGGACACCCCCTACGAGCAGTACTTC. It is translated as CASSEGFGDTPYEQYF.

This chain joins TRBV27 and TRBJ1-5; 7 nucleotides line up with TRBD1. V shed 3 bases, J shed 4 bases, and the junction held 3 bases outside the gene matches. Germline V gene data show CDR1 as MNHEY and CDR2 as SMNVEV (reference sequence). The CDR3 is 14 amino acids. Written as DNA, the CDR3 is TGTGCCAGCAGTTTTATACAGGGGAATCAGCCCCAGCATTTT. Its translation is CASSFIQGNQPQHF.

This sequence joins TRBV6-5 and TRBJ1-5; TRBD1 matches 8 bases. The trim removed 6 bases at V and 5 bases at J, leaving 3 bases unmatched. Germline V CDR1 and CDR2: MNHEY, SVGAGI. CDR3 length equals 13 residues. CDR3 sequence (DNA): TGTGCCAGCAGCTCGACAGGGGATCAGCCCCAGCATTTT. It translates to CASSSTGDQPQHF.

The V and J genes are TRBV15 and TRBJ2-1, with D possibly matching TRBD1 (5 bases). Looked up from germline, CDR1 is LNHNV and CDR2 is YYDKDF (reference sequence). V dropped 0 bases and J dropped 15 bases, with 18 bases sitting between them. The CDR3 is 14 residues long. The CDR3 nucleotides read TGTGCCACCAGCAGAGAGGGTACAGGAAGAGTACCGTTCTTC. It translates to CATSREGTGRVPFF.

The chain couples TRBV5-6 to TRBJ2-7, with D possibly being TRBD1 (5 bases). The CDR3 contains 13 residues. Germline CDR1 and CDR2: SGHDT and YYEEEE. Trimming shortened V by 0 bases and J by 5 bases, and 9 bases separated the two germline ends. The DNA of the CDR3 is TGTGCCAGCAGCTTGGCCCCCAGGGACGAGCAGTACTTC. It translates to CASSLAPRDEQYF.

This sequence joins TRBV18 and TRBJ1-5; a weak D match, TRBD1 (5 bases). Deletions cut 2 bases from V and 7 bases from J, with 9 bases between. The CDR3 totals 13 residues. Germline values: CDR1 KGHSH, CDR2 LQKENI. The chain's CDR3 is CASSPAGYQPQHF. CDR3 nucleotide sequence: TGTGCCAGCTCACCAGCAGGGTACCAGCCCCAGCATTTT.

The CDR3 DNA is TGCGCCAGCGCTCGGACAGGGACGAACGAGCAGTACTTC. Encoded protein: CASARTGTNEQYF. The chain links TRBV10-1 to TRBJ2-7; 8 positions agree with TRBD1. The CDR3 covers 13 residues. Germline V gene lookup returns CDR1 WNHNN and CDR2 SYGVQD (reference sequence). J gave up 5 bases and V 8 bases, and 8 bases lay outside the gene matches.

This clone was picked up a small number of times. This CDR3 is CASRGQGGEQYF. CDR3 sequence (DNA): TGTGCCAGCAGGGGACAGGGAGGCGAGCAGTACTTC. V is TRBV2 and J is TRBJ2-7; the match to TRBD1 covers 9 bases. The CDR3 contains 12 residues. Trimming cost V 6 bases and J 6 bases; bases outside gene matches: 3. Germline V CDR1 and CDR2: SNHLY, FYNNEI.

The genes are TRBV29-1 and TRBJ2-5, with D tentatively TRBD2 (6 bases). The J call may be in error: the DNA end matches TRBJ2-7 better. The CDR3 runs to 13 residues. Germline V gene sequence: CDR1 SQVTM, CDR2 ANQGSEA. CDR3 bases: TGCAGCGTTGGGAACGGGGGTGTCTACGAGCAGTACTTC. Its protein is CSVGNGGVYEQYF.

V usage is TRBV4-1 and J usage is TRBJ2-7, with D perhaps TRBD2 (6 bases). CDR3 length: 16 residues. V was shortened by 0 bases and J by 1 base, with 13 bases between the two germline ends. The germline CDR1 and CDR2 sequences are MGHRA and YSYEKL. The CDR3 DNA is TGCGCCAGCAGCCAAGACTTTCGGGGGATTTCCTACGAGCAGTACTTC. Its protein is CASSQDFRGISYEQYF.

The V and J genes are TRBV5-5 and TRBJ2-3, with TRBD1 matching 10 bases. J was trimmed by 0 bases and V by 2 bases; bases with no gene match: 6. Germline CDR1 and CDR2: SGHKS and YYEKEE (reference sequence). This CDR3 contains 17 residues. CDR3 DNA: TGTGCCAGCAGCTTCGGGACAGGGGCCACTAGCACAGATACGCAGTATTTT. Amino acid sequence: CASSFGTGATSTDTQYF.

DNA for the CDR3: TGTGCCAGCAGCGCTGACAGGGGGACCACTGAAGCTTTCTTT. Translation: CASSADRGTTEAFF. This chain links TRBV5-4 with TRBJ1-1, with 9 bases matching TRBD1. Germline lookup yields CDR1 SGHNT and CDR2 YYREEE (reference sequence). The CDR3 has 14 amino acids. Trimming cost V 4 bases and J 4 bases; bases outside gene matches: 5.

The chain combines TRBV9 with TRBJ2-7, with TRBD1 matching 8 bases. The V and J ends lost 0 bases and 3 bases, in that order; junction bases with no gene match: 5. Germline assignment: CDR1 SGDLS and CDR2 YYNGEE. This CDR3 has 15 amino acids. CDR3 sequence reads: CASSVGQGMNYEQYF. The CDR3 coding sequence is TGTGCCAGCAGCGTAGGACAGGGGATGAACTACGAGCAGTACTTC.

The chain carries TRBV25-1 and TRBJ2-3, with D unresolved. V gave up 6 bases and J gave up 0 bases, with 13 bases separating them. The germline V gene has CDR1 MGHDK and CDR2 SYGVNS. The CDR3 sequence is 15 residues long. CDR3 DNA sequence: TGTGCCAGCAGCGGGTTTCCCACAAGCACAGATACGCAGTATTTT. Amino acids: CASSGFPTSTDTQYF.

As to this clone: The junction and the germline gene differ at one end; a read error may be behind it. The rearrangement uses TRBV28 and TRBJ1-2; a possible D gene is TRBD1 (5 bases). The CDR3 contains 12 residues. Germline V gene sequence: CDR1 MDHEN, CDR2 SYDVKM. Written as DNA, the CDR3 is TGTGCCAGCGGTTTTGGGGCGCGTGGCTACACCTTC. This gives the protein CASGFGARGYTF.

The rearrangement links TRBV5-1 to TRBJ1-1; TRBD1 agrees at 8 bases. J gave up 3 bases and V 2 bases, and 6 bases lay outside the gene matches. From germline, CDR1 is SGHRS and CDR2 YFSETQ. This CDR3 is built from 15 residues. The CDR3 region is CASSFSGQGDTEAFF. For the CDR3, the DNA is TGCGCCAGCAGCTTTTCCGGACAGGGTGACACTGAAGCTTTCTTT. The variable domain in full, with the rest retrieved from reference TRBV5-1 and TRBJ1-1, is KAGVTQTPRYLIKTRGQQVTLSCSPISGHRSVSWYQQTPGQGLQFLFEYFSETQRNKGNFPGRFSGRQFSNSRSEMNVSTLELGDSALYLCASSFSGQGDTEAFFGQGTRLTVV.

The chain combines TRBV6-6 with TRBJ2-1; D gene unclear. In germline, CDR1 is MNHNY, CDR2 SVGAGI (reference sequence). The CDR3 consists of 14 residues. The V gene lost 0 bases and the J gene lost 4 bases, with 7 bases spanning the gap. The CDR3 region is CASSYSIDYNEQFF. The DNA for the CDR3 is TGTGCCAGCAGTTACTCGATAGATTACAATGAGCAGTTCTTC.

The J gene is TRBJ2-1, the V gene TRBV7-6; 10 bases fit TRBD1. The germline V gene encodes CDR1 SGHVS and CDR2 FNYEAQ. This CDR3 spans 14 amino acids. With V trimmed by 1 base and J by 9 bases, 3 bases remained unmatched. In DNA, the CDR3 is TGTGCCAGCAGCTTAGGGACAGGGGGTACTGAGCAGTTCTTC. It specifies CASSLGTGGTEQFF.

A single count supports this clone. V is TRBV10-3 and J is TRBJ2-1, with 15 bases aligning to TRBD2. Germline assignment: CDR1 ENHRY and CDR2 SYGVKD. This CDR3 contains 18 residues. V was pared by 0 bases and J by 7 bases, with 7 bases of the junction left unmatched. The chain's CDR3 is CAISESTGGTSGGNEQFF. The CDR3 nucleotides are TGTGCCATCAGTGAGTCGACTGGCGGGACTAGCGGGGGGAATGAGCAGTTCTTC.

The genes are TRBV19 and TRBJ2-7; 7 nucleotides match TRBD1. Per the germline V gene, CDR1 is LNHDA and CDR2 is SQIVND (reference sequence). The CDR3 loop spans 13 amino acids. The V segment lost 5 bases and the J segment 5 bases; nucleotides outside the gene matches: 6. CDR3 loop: CASSVDRVDEQYF. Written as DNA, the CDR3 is TGTGCCAGTAGTGTCGACAGGGTGGACGAGCAGTACTTC. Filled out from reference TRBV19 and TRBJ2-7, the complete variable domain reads DGGITQSPKYLFRKEGQNVTLSCEQNLNHDAMYWYRQDPGQGLRLIYYSQIVNDFQKGDIAEGYSVSREKKESFPLTVTSAQKNPTAFYLCASSVDRVDEQYFGPGTRLTVT.

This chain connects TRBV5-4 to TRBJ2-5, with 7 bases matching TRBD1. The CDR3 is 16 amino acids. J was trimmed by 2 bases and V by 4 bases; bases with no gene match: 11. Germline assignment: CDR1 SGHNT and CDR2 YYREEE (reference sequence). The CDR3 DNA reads TGTGCCAGCAGCCCCAACCGACAGGGATATCAAGAGACCCAGTACTTC. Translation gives CASSPNRQGYQETQYF. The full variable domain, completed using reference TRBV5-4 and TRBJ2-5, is ETGVTQSPTHLIKTRGQQVTLRCSSQSGHNTVSWYQQALGQGPQFIFQYYREEENGRGNFPPRFSGLQFPNYSSELNVNALELDDSALYLCASSPNRQGYQETQYFGPGTRLLVL.

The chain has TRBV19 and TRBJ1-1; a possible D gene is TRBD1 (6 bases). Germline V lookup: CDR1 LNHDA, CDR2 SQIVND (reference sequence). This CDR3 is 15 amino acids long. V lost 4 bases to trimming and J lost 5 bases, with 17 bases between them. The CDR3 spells CASSTDTGLRTEAFF. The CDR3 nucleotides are TGTGCCAGTAGTACAGACACAGGGCTAAGGACTGAAGCTTTCTTT.

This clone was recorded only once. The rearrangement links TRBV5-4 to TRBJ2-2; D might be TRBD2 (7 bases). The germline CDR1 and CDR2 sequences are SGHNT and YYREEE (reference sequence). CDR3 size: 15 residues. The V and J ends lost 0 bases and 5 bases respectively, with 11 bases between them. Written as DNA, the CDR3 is TGTGCCAGCAGCTTGGTTGCGGGGGCAACCGGGGAGCTGTTTTTT. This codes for CASSLVAGATGELFF. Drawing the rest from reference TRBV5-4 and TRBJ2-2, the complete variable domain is ETGVTQSPTHLIKTRGQQVTLRCSSQSGHNTVSWYQQALGQGPQFIFQYYREEENGRGNFPPRFSGLQFPNYSSELNVNALELDDSALYLCASSLVAGATGELFFGEGSRLTVL.

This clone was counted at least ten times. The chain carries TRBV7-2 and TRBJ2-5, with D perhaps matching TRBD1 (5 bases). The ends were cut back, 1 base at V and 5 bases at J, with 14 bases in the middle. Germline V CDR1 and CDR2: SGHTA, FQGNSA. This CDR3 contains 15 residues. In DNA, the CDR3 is TGTGCCAGCAGCTTAGTTGTCAGGGCGCGGGAGACCCAGTACTTC. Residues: CASSLVVRARETQYF.

The CDR3 region has the DNA TGCAGCGTACCAAGGACAGGGGACAGGGGGGAGCTGTTTTTT. It translates to CSVPRTGDRGELFF. The rearrangement links TRBV29-1 to TRBJ2-2; 9 bases match TRBD1. CDR1 is SQVTM and CDR2 is ANQGSEA in the germline V gene. V shed 6 bases, J shed 8 bases, and the junction held 10 bases outside the gene matches. The CDR3 spans 14 residues.

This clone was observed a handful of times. The CDR3 DNA sequence: TGTGCCAGCAGCTTAGTGGGAGCTGGGAATGAGCAGTTCTTC. Translated, it gives CASSLVGAGNEQFF. This sequence joins TRBV7-9 and TRBJ2-1, with a possible D match to TRBD2 (5 bases). CDR3 size: 14 residues. The germline V gene has CDR1 SEHNR and CDR2 FQNEAQ (reference sequence). The V end lost 1 base, the J end lost 7 bases, and 11 bases lay between the germline ends.